The next 5 T cell receptor beta chains were all read from a single sample in a study of cytomegalovirus exposure and HLA in healthy donors. Primers for the PCR totalled 60 Vbeta and 13 Jbeta. The table came from immunoSEQ multiplex PCR; TCRdb's copy has only in-frame clones and leaves some out. Of around 300,000 clones detected, 72% appear once; the ten largest clones hold approximately 2.3%. The sequenced sample was PBMCs. The source of these receptors is a female donor in good health and CMV-seronegative.

The chain recombines TRBV4-1 with TRBJ2-7; 10 nucleotides line up with TRBD2. CDR1 is MGHRA and CDR2 is YSYEKL in the germline V gene. The CDR3 is 16 amino acids. With V trimmed by 1 base and J by 7 bases, 10 bases remained unmatched. The CDR3 loop reads CASSQVRTSGLVEQYF. As DNA, the CDR3 is TGCGCCAGCAGCCAAGTTAGGACTAGCGGACTCGTTGAGCAGTACTTC.

CDR3 sequence: CASSQVGLAADTQYF. In nucleotides, the CDR3 is TGCGCCAGCAGCCAAGTCGGTCTAGCGGCAGATACGCAGTATTTT. V usage is TRBV4-1 and J usage is TRBJ2-3, with TRBD2 matching 7 bases. This CDR3 contains 15 residues. CDR1 is MGHRA, CDR2 YSYEKL, per germline. The V gene end was trimmed by 1 base and the J gene end by 4 bases; junction bases not matched to a gene: 5.

The chain has TRBV7-6 and TRBJ2-5; 8 bases agree with TRBD2. The CDR3 has 16 amino acids. CDR1 is SGHVS, CDR2 FNYEAQ, per germline. With V trimmed by 1 base and J by 2 bases, 6 bases remained unmatched. The CDR3 spells CASSLVRLARQETQYF. The CDR3 coding sequence is TGTGCCAGCAGCTTAGTCCGACTAGCGAGGCAAGAGACCCAGTACTTC.

The rearrangement joins TRBV5-4 to TRBJ2-7, with TRBD2 identical over 8 bases. This CDR3 comprises 12 residues. Germline-derived CDR1 and CDR2 are SGHNT and YYREEE (reference sequence). Trimming at V came to 4 bases and at J to 6 bases, leaving 3 bases not matched to a gene. In nucleotides, the CDR3 is TGTGCCAGCAGCCCGGGGGGGGGCGAGCAGTACTTC. This sequence encodes CASSPGGGEQYF.

The genes are TRBV13 and TRBJ2-2, with 10 positions matching TRBD2. The CDR3 sequence is 15 residues long. The ends lost 4 bases at V and 5 bases at J; junction bases unmatched: 4. The germline V gene has CDR1 PRHDT and CDR2 FYEKMQ (reference sequence). CDR3: CASSSLAGVTGELFF. The CDR3 DNA follows: TGTGCCAGCAGCTCTCTAGCGGGAGTTACCGGGGAGCTGTTTTTT.